Reported below is one TCR beta chain. Its antigen is not known. Incorporated into the TCR beta cDNA libraries were unique molecular identifiers, which served to reduce PCR and sequencing biases. TCRdb reanalysed the PCR reads using MiXCR and keeps one entry per CDR3 protein. Among 400,000 to 500,000 distinct CDR3 sequences listed, 39% were seen once. These data are taken from a study of post-analysis software for immune sequencing data. Overall study results and limits: Patients carried roughly 5 TRBV segments more frequently than controls did, and TRBV5-6, TRBV5-1 and TRBV20-1 were among them.

V lost 6 bases to trimming and J lost 8 bases; unmatched junction nucleotides: 9. The germline CDR1 and CDR2 sequences are MNHNS and SASEGT. This CDR3 is built from 15 residues. This TCR came from a girl aged 2 to 9 with multiple sclerosis. This chain connects TRBV6-1 to TRBJ2-1, with 11 bases matching TRBD1. Source material: blood. DNA of the CDR3: TGTGCCAGCAGAACGGACAGGGGGCTGGACCATGAGCAGTTCTTC. Translated: CASRTDRGLDHEQFF.